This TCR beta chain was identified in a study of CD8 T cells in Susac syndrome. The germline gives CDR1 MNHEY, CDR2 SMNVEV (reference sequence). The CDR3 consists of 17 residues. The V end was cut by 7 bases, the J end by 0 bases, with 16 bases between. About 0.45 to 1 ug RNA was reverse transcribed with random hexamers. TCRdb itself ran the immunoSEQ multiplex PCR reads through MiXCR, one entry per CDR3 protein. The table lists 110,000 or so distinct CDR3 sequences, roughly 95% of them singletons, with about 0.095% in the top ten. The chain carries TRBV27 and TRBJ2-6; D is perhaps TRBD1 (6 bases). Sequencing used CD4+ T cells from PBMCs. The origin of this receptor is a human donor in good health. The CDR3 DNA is TGTGCCAGCACCCGGACAGTGGGAAGCTCTGGGGCCAACGTCCTGACTTTC. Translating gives CASTRTVGSSGANVLTF.